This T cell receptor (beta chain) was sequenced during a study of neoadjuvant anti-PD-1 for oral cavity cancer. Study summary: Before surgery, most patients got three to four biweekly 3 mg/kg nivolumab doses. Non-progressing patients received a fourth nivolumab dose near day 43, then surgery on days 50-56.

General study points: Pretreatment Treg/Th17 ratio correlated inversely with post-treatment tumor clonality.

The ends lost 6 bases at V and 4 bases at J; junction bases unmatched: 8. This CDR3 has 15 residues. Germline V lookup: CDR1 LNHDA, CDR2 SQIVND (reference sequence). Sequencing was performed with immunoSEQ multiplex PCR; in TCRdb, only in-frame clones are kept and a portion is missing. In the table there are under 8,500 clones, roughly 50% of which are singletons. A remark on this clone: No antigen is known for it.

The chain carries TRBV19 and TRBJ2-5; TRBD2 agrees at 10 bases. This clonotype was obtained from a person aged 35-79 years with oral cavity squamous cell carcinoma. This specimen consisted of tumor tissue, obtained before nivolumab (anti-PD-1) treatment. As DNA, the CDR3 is TGTGCCAGTAGGACCTCTAGCGGGAGTAGAGAGACCCAGTACTTC. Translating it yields CASRTSSGSRETQYF.